This TCR beta chain was documented in a study of blood T cells in healthy people across ages. The CDR3 spans 14 residues. V lost 6 bases and J 2 bases, leaving 13 bases between the germline ends. Germline V gene data show CDR1 as SGHRS and CDR2 as YFSETQ. Primed by a sample-barcoded 5' primer and a J-beta primer mix, a second PCR proceeded for roughly 7 to 12 cycles. A single record per CDR3 protein comes from TCRdb applying MiXCR to the 5' RACE reads. The top ten hold about 11% of the sample, which has about 1.6 million distinct CDR3 sequences, roughly 30% seen once. Researchers collected about 10 milliliters of peripheral blood from every single donor.

The V and J genes are TRBV5-1 and TRBJ2-3, with D possibly matching TRBD2 (6 bases). The sequencing sample was made of blood. The source of this sequence is a woman between 25 and 40 years old in good health. The CDR3 bases are TGCGCCAGCAACCTCCGGGACTTCACAGATACGCAGTATTTT. It encodes CASNLRDFTDTQYF.